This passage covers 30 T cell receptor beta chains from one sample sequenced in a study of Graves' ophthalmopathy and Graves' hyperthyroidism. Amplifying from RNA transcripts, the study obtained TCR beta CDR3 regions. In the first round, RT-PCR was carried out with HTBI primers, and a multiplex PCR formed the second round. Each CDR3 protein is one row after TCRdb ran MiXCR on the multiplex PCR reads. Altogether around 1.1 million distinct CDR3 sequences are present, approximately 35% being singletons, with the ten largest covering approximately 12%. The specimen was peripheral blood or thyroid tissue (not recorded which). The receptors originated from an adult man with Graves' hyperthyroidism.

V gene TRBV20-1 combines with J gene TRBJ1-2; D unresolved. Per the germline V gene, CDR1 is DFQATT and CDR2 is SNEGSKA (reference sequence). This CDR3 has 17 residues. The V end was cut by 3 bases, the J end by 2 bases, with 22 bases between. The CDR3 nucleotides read TGCAGTGCTAGTAGACCGATATCCAACCCCGGCAACTATGGCTACACCTTC. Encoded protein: CSASRPISNPGNYGYTF.

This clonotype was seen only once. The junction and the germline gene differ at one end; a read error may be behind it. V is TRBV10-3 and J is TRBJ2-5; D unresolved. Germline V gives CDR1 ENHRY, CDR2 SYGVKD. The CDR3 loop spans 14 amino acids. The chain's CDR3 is CASSQALEQETQYF. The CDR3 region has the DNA TGTGCCAGCAGCCAGGCACTCGAACAAGAGACCCAATACTTC.

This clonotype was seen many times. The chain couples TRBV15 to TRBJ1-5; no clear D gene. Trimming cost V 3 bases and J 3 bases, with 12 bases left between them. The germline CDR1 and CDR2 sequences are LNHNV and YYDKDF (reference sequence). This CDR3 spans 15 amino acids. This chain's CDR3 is CATSRISGSNQPQHF. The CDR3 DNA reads TGTGCCACCAGCAGGATATCGGGATCCAATCAGCCCCAGCATTTT.

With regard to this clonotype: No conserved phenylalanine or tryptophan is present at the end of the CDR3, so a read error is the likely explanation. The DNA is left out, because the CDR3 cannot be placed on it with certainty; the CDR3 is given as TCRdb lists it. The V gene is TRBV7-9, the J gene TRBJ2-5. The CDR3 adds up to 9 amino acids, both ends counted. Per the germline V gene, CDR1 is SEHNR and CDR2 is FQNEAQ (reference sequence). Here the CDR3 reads CASSLLKVL.

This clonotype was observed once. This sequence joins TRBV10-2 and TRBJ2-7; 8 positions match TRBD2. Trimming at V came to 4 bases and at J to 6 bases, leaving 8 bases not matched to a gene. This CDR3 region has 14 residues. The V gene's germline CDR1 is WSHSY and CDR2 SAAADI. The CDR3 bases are TGCGCCAGCAGTGCGGGAGGGCCTCTTGGCGAGCAGTACTTC. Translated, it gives CASSAGGPLGEQYF.

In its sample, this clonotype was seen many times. The DNA for the CDR3 is TGTGCCAGCAGCTTGTTACTCGGCGGGAGGGCTGGAGAAGAGACCCAGTACTTC. It is translated as CASSLLLGGRAGEETQYF. The V call is TRBV5-6, the J call TRBJ2-5; 9 nucleotides align to TRBD2. V dropped 1 base and J dropped 3; count of bases not matched to a gene: 13. CDR1 SGHDT and CDR2 YYEEEE come from the germline V gene. CDR3 length: 18 residues.

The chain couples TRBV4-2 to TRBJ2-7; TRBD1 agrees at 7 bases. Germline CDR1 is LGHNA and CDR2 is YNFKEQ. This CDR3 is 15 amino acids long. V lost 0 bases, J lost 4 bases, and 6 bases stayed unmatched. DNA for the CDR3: TGTGCCAGCAGCCAAGATCAGGGACAGTCGTACGAGCAGTACTTC. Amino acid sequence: CASSQDQGQSYEQYF.

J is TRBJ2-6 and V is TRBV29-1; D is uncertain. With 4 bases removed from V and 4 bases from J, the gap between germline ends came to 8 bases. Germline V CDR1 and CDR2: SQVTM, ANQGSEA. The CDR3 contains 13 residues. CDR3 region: CSVVIRGANVLTF. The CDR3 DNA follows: TGCAGCGTTGTAATAAGGGGGGCCAACGTCCTGACTTTC.

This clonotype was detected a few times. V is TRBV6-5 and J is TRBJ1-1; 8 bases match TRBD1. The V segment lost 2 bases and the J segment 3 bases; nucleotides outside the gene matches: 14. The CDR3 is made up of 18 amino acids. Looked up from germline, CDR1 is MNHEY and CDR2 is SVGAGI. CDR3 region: CASSYNTPGGLEYTEAFF. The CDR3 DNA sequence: TGTGCCAGCAGTTACAATACTCCAGGGGGCTTAGAGTACACTGAAGCTTTCTTT.

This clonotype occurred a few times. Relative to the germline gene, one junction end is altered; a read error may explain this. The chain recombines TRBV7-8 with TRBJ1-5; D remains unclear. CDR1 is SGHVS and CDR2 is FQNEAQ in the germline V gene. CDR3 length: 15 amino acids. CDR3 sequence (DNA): TGCGCCAGCAGCCAATGGCAGGAGGTCAATCAGCCCCAGCATTTT. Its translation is CASSQWQEVNQPQHF.

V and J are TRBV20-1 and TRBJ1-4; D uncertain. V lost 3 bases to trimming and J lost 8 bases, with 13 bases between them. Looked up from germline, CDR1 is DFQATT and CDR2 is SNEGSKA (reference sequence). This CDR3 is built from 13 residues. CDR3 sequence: CSASAGREEKLFF. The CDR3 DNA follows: TGCAGTGCTAGTGCCGGGAGAGAGGAAAAACTGTTTTTT.

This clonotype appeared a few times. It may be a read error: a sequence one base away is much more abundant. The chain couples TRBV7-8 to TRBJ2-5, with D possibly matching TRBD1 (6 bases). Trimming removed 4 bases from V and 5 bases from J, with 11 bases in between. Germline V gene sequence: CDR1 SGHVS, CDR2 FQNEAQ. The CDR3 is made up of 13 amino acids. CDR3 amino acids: CASSSGQSETQYF. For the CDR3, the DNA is TGTGCCAGCAGCTCCGGACAGTCGGAGACCCAGTACTTC.

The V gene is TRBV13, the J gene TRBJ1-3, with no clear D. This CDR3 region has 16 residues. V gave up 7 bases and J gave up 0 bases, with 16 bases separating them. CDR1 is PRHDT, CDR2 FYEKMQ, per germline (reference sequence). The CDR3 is CASTLEHSSSGNTIYF. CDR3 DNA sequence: TGTGCCAGCACCTTGGAACATTCCTCCTCTGGAAACACCATATATTTT.

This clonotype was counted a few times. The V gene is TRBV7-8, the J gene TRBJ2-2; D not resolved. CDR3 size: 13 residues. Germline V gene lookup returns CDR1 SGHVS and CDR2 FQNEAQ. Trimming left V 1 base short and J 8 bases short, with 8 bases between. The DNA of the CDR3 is TGTGCCAGCAGCTTAGTTTTGATTGGGGAGCTGTTTTTT. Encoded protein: CASSLVLIGELFF. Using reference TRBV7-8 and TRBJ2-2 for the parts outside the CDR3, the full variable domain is GAGVSQSPRYKVAKRGQDVALRCDPISGHVSLFWYQQALGQGPEFLTYFQNEAQLDKSGLPSDRFFAERPEGSVSTLKIQRTQQEDSAVYLCASSLVLIGELFFGEGSRLTVL.

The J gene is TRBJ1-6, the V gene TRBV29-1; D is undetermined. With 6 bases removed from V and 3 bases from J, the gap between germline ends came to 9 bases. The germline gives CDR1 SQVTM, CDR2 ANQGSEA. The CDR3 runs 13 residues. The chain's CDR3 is CSVQQYYNSPLHF. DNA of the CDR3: TGCAGCGTACAACAGTACTATAATTCACCCCTCCACTTT.

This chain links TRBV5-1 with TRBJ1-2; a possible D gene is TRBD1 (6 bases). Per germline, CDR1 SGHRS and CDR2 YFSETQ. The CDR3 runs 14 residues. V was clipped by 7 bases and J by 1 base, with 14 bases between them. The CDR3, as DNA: TGCGCCAGCCACGGCAGGGGCTTTAACTATGGCTACACCTTC. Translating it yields CASHGRGFNYGYTF.

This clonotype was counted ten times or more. The CDR3 region has the DNA TGCGCCAGCAGCTTGGCCCTTGACGGAGGAATGGAGCAGTACTTC. Protein product: CASSLALDGGMEQYF. The chain couples TRBV5-1 to TRBJ2-7, with D possibly being TRBD2 (5 bases). CDR1 and CDR2 (germline): SGHRS, YFSETQ. Trimming cost V 0 bases and J 7 bases, with 17 bases left between them. The CDR3 is 15 residues long. Looking up the rest from reference TRBV5-1 and TRBJ2-7 gives the full variable domain: KAGVTQTPRYLIKTRGQQVTLSCSPISGHRSVSWYQQTPGQGLQFLFEYFSETQRNKGNFPGRFSGRQFSNSRSEMNVSTLELGDSALYLCASSLALDGGMEQYFGPGTRLTVT.

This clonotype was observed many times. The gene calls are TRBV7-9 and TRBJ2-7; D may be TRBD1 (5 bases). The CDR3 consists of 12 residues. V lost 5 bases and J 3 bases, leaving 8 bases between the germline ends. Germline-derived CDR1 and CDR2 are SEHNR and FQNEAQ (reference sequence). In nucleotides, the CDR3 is TGTGCCAGCAGCCAACAGGACTACGAGCAGTACTTC. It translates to CASSQQDYEQYF.

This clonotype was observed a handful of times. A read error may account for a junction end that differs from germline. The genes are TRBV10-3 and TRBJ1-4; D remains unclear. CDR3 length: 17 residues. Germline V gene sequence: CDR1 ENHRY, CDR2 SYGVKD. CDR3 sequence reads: CASSYLAQTATNEKLFF. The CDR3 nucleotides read TGTGCCAGCAGTTACTTGGCTCAGACTGCAACTAATGAAAAACTGTTTTTT.

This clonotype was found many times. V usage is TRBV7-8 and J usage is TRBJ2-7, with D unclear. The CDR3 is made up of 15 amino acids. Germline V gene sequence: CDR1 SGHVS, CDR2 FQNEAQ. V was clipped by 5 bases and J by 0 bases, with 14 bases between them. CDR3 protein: CASSLPRARSYEQYF. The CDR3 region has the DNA TGTGCCAGCAGCCTCCCAAGGGCGCGCTCCTACGAGCAGTACTTC. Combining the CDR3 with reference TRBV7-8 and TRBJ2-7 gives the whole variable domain GAGVSQSPRYKVAKRGQDVALRCDPISGHVSLFWYQQALGQGPEFLTYFQNEAQLDKSGLPSDRFFAERPEGSVSTLKIQRTQQEDSAVYLCASSLPRARSYEQYFGPGTRLTVT.

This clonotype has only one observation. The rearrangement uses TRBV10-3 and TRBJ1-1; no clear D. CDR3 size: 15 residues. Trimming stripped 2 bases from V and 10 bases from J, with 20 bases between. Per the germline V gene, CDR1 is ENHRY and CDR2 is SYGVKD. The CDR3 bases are TGTGCCATCAGTGAGATCCAAGGGCCCTCACGGGGAGCTTTCTTT. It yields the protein CAISEIQGPSRGAFF.

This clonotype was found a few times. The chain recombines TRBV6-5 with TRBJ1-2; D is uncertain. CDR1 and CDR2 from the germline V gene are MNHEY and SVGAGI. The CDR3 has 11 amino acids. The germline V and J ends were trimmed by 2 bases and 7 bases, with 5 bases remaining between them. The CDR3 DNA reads TGTGCCAGCAGTTACGACCTTGGCTACACCTTC. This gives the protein CASSYDLGYTF.

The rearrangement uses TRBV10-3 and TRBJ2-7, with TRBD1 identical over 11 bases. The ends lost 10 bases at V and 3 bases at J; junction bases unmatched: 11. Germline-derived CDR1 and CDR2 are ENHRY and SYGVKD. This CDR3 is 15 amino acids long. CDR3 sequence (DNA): TGTGCCAGCAGGACTGGGACAGGGGGAATCTACGAGCAGTACTTC. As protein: CASRTGTGGIYEQYF.

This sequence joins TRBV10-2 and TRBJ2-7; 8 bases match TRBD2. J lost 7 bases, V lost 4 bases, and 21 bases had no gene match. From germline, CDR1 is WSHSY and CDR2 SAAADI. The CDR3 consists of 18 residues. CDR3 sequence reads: CASSAYYSGSSLSREQYF. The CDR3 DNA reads TGCGCCAGCAGTGCGTACTACAGCGGGAGCTCGTTATCGCGGGAGCAGTACTTC.

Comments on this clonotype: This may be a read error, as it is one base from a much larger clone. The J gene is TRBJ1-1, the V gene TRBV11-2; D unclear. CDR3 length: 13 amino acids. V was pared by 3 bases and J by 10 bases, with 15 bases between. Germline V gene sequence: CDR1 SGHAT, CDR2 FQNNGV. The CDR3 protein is CASSLGVGPGAFF. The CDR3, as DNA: TGTGCCAGCAGCTTGGGAGTCGGTCCTGGAGCTTTCTTT.

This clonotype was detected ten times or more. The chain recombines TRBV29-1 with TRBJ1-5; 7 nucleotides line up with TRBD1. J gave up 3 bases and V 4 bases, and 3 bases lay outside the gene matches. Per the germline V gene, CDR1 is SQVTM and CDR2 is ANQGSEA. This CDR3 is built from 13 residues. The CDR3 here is CSVADRVNQPQHF. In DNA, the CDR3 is TGCAGCGTTGCTGACAGGGTCAATCAGCCCCAGCATTTT. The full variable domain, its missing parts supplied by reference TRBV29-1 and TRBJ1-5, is SAVISQKPSRDICQRGTSLTIQCQVDSQVTMMFWYRQQPGQSLTLIATANQGSEATYESGFVIDKFPISRPNLTFSTLTVSNMSPEDSSIYLCSVADRVNQPQHFGDGTRLSIL.

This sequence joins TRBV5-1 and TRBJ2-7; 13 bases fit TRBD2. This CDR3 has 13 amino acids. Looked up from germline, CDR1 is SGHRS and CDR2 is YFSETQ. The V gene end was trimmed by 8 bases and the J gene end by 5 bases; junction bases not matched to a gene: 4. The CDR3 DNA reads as TGCGCCAGAGGGACTAGCGGGATCAACGAGCAGTACTTC. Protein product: CARGTSGINEQYF.

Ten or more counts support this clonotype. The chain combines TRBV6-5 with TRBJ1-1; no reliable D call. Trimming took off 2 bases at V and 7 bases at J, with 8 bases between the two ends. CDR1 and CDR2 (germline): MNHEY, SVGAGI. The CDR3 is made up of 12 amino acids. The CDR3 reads CASSYPGIEAFF. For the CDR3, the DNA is TGTGCCAGCAGTTACCCGGGGATTGAAGCTTTCTTT.

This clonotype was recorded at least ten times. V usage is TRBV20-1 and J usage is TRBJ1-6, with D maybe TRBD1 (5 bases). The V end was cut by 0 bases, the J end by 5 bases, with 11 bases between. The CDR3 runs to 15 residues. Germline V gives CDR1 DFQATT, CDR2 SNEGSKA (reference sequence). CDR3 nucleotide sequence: TGCAGTGCTAGAGAGCTGGGACCGAATAATTCACCCCTCCACTTT. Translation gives CSARELGPNNSPLHF.

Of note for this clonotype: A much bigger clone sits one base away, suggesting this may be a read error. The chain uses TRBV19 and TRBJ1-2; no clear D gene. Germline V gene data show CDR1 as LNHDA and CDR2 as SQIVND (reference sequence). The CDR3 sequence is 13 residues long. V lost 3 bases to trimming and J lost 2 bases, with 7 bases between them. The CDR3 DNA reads TGTGCCAGTAGTATGTTGAAGAACTATGGCTACACCTTC. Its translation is CASSMLKNYGYTF.